This T cell receptor (beta chain) was found in a study of blood T cells in healthy people across ages. Study-level results: Naive T cell percentage showed a strong correlation with TCR beta diversity.

This clonotype turned up a few times. Its matching antigen is unknown. It was with a sample-barcoded 5' primer and a J-beta primer mix that a second PCR of about 6 to 12 cycles was run. MiXCR, applied by TCRdb to the 5' RACE reads, yields one record per CDR3 protein. The repertoire has more than 650,000 distinct CDR3 sequences, 20% to 25% of them found once; the top ten carry under 25%. This CDR3 comprises 13 residues. Germline V gene sequence: CDR1 LNHNV, CDR2 YYDKDF (reference sequence). V lost 0 bases to trimming and J lost 4 bases, with 4 bases between them. Each donor was a healthy Caucasian individual from Russia, aged 6 to 90.

Input material: blood. The receptor's source is a man between 70 and 80 years old in good health. The chain links TRBV15 to TRBJ1-3; D gene unclear. As DNA, the CDR3 is TGTGCCACCAGCAGAGATTTGGGAAACACCATATATTTT. Residues: CATSRDLGNTIYF.